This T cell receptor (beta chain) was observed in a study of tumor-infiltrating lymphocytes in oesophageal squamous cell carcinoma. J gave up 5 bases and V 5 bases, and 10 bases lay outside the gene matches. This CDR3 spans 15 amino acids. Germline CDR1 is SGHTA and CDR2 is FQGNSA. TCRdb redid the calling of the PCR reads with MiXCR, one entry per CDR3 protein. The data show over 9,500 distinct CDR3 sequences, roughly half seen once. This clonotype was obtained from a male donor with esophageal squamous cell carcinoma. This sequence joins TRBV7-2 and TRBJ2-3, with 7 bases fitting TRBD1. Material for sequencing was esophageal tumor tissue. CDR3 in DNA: TGTGCCAGCAGCAAAAACAGGGGCCGTGGAGATACGCAGTATTTT. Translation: CASSKNRGRGDTQYF.